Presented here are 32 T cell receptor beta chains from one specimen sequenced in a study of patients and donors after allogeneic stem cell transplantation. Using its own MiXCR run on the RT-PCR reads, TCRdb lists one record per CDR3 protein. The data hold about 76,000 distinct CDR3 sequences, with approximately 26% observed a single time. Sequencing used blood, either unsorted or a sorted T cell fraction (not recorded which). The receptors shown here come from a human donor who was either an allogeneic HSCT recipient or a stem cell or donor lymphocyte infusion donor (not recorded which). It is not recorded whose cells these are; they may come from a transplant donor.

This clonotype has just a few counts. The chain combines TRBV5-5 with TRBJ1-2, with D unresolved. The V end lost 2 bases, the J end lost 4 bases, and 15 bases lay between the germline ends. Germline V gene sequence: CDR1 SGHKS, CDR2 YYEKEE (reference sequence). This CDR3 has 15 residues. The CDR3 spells CASSFLVGPSYGYTF. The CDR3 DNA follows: TGTGCCAGCAGCTTTCTGGTTGGACCGAGCTATGGCTACACCTTC.

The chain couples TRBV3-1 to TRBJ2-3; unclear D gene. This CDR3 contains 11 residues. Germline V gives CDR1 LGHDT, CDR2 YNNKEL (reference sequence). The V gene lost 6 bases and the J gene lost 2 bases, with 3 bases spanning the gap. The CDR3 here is CASRDTDTQYF. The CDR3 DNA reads TGTGCCAGCAGGGACACAGATACGCAGTATTTT.

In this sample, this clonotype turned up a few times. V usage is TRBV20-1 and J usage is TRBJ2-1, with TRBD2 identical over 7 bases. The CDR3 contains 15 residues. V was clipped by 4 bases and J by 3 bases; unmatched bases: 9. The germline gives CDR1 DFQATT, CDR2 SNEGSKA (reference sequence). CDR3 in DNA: TGCAGTGCTACCCCTCCAGCTAGCGGCTACAATGAGCAGTTCTTC. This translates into CSATPPASGYNEQFF.

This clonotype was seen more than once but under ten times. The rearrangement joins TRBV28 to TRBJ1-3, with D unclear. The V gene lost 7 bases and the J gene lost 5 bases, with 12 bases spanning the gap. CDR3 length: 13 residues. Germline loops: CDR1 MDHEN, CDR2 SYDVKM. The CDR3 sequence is CASKERGRNTIYF. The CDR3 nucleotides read TGTGCCAGCAAAGAGAGAGGGAGAAACACCATATATTTT.

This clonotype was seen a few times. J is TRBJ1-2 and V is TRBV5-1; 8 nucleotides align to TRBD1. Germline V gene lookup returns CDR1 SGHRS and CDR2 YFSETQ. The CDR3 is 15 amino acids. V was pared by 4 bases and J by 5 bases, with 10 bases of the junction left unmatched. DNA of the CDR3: TGCGCCAGCAGCCCTGCCGGGCAGGGGGCTTATGGCTACACCTTC. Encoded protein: CASSPAGQGAYGYTF.

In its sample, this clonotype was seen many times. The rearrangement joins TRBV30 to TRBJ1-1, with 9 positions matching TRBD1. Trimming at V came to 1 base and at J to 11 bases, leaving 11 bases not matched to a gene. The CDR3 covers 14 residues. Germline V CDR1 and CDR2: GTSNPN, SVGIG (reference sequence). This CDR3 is CAWSEDRGPSDAFF. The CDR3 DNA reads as TGTGCCTGGAGTGAGGACAGGGGCCCCTCAGACGCTTTCTTT.

The DNA for the CDR3 is TGTGCCGGGAGCGGGGGGACCAGAGATACGCAGTATTTT. The encoded protein is CAGSGGTRDTQYF. The V gene is TRBV5-5, the J gene TRBJ2-3; 9 nucleotides match TRBD2. Per germline, CDR1 SGHKS and CDR2 YYEKEE (reference sequence). The CDR3 covers 13 residues. After removal of 10 bases from V and 5 bases from J, the junction contained 8 bases not matched to a gene.

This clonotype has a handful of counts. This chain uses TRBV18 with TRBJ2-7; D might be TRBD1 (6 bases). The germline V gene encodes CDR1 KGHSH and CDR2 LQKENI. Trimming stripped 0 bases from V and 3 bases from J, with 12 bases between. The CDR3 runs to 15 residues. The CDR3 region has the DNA TGTGCCAGCTCACCACCGAACAGGGCAATCTACGAGCAGTACTTC. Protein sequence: CASSPPNRAIYEQYF.

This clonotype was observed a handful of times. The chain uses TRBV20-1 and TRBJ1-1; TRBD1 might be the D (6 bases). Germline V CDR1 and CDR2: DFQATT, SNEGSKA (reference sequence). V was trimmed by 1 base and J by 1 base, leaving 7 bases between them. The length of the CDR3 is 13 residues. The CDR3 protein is CSARGQENTEAFF. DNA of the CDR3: TGCAGTGCTAGAGGACAGGAGAACACTGAAGCTTTCTTT.

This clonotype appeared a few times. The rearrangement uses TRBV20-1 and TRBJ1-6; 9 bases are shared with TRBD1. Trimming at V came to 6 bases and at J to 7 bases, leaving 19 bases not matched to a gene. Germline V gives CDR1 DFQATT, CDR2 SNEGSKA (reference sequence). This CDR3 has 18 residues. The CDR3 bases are TGCAGTGCCGACAACCTTCGTACGGGGACAGGGACAAATTCACCCCTCCACTTT. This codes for CSADNLRTGTGTNSPLHF.

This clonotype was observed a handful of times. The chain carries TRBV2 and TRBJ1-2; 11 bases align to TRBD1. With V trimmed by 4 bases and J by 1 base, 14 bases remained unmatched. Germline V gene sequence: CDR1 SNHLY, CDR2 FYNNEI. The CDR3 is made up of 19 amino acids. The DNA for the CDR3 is TGTGCCAGCAGTGCCCTGCCGGGACAGGGGGGAGTTAGTAACTATGGCTACACCTTC. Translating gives CASSALPGQGGVSNYGYTF.

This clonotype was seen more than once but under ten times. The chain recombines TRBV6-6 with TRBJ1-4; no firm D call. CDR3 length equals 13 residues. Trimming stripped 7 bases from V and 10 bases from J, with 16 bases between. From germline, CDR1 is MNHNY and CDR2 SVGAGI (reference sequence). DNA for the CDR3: TGTGCCAGCATCTTCTCTTCGAGCGGAAAACTGTTTTTT. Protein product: CASIFSSSGKLFF.

CDR3 residues: CAWSVSFYGYTF. CDR3 nucleotide sequence: TGTGCCTGGAGTGTATCCTTCTATGGCTACACCTTC. The rearrangement joins TRBV30 to TRBJ1-2; the D is unclear. Germline V gene data show CDR1 as GTSNPN and CDR2 as SVGIG (reference sequence). The CDR3 is 12 residues long. V lost 0 bases, J lost 4 bases, and 6 bases lay in between.

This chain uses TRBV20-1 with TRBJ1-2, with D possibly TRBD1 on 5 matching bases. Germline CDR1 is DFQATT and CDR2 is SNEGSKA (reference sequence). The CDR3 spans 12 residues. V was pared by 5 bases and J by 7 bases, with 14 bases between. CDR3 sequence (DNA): TGCAGTGCTGAACAGGTAGCTCGTGGCTACACCTTC. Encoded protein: CSAEQVARGYTF.

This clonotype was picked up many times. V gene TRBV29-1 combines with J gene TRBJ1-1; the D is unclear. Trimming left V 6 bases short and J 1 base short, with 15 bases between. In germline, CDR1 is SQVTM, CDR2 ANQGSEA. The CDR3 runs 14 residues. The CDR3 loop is CSVPLQRENTEAFF. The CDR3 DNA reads TGCAGCGTACCGCTACAGAGGGAGAACACTGAAGCTTTCTTT.

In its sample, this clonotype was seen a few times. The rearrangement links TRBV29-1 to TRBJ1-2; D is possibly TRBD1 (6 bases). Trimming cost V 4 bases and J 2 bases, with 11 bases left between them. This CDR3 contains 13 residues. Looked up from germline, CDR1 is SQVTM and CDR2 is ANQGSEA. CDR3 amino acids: CSVGGAENYGYTF. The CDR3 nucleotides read TGCAGCGTTGGGGGGGCGGAGAACTATGGCTACACCTTC.

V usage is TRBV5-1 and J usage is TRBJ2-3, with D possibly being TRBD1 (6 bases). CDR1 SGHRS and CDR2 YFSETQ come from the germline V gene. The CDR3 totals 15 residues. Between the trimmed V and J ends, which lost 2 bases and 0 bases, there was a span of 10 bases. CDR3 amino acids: CASSFRTESTDTQYF. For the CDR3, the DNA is TGCGCCAGCAGCTTCAGGACAGAAAGCACAGATACGCAGTATTTT.

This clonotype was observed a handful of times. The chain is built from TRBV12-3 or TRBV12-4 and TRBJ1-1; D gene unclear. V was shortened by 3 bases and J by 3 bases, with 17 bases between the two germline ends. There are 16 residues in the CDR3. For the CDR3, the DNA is TGTGCCAGCAGTTTCGTGCCTTGGATATCAGACACTGAAGCTTTCTTT. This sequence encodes CASSFVPWISDTEAFF.

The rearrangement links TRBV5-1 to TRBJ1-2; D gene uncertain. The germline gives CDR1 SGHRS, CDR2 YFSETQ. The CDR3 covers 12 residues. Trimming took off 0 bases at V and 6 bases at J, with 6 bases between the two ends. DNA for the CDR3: TGCGCCAGCAGCTTGGGGGAGAATGGCTACACCTTC. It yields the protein CASSLGENGYTF.

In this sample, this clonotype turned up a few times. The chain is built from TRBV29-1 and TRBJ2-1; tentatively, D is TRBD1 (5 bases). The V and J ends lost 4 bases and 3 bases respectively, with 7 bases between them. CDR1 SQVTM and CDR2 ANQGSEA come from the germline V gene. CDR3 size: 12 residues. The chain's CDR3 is CSVGTYYNEQFF. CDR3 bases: TGCAGCGTTGGGACATACTACAATGAGCAGTTCTTC.

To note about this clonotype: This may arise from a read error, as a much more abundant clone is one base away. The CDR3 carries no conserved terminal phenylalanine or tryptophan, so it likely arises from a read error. The CDR3 DNA sequence: TGTGCCAGCAGTTTCTCTGGGGGGGCTTTCTTG. Encoded protein: CASSFSGGAFL. The chain uses TRBV12-3 or TRBV12-4 and TRBJ1-1, with a weak D call TRBD1 (5 bases). V was cut by 3 bases and J by 11 bases, with 10 bases left in between. The CDR3 has 11 amino acids.

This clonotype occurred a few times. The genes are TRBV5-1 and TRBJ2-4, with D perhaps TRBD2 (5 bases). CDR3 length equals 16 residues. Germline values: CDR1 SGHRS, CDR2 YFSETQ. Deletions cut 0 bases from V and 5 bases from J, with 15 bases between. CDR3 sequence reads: CASSLASSGDENIQYF. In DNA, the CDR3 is TGCGCCAGCAGCTTGGCTTCGAGCGGTGATGAAAACATTCAGTACTTC.

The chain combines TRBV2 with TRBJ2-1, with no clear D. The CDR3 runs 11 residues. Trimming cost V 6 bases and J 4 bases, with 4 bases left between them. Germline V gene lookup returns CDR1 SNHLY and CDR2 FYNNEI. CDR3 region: CASRKYNEQFF. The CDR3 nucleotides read TGTGCCAGCAGAAAATACAATGAGCAGTTCTTC.

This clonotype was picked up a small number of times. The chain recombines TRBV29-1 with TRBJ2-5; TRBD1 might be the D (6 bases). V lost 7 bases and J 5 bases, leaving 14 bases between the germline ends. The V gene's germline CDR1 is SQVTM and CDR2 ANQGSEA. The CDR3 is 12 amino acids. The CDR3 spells CSAHRAGETQYF. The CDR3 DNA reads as TGCAGCGCTCACAGGGCTGGCGAGACCCAGTACTTC.

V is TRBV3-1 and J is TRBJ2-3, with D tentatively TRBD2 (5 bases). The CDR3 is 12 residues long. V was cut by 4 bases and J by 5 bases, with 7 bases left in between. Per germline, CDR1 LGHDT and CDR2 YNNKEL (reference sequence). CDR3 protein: CASSRGLDTQYF. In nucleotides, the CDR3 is TGTGCCAGCAGCCGCGGGTTAGATACGCAGTATTTT.

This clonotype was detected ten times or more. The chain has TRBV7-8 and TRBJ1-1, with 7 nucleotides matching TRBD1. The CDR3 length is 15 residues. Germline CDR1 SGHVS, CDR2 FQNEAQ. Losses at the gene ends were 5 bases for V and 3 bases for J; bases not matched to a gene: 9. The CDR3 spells CASSLVWQGDTEAFF. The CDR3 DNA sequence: TGTGCCAGCAGCCTAGTATGGCAGGGGGACACTGAAGCTTTCTTT.

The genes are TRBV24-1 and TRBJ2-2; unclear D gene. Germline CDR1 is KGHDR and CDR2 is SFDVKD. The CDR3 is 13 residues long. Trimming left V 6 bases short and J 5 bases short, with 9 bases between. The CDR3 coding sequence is TGTGCCACCAGTCAGAAGGCGACCGGGGAGCTGTTTTTT. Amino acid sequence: CATSQKATGELFF.

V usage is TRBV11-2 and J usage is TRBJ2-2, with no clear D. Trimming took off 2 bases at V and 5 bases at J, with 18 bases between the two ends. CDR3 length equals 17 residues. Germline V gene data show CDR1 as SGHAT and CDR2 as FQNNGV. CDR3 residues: CASSLSHRHEYTGELFF. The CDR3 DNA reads TGTGCCAGCAGCTTATCCCACCGGCATGAATATACCGGGGAGCTGTTTTTT.

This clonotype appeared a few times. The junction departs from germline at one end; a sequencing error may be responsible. The CDR3 protein is CASSQKVSDTQYF. The CDR3 DNA is TGTGCTAGCAGCCAAAAGGTCTCAGATACGCAGTATTTT. The gene calls are TRBV7-7 and TRBJ2-3; D is undetermined. The CDR3 has 13 residues. Germline loops: CDR1 SSHAT, CDR2 FNYEAQ (reference sequence).

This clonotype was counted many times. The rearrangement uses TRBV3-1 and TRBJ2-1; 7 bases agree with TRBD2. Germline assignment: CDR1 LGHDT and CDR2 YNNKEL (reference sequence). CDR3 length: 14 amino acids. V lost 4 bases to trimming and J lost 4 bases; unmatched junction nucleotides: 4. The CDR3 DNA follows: TGTGCCAGCAGCCCCAGGGAGGGGTACAATGAGCAGTTCTTC. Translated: CASSPREGYNEQFF.

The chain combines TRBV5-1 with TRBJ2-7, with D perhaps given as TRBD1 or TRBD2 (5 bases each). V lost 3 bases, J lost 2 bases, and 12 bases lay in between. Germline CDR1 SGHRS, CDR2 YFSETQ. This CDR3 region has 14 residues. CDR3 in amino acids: CASSYSGPAYEQYF. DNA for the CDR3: TGCGCCAGCAGCTATTCGGGGCCAGCCTACGAGCAGTACTTC. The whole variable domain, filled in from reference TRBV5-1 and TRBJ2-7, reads KAGVTQTPRYLIKTRGQQVTLSCSPISGHRSVSWYQQTPGQGLQFLFEYFSETQRNKGNFPGRFSGRQFSNSRSEMNVSTLELGDSALYLCASSYSGPAYEQYFGPGTRLTVT.

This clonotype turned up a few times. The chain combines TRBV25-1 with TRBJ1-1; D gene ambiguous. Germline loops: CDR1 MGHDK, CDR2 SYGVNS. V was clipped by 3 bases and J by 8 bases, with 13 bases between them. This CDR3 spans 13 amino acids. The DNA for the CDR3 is TGTGCCAGCAGTGATAATTTCCCAGCGGAAGCTTTCTTT. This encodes CASSDNFPAEAFF.